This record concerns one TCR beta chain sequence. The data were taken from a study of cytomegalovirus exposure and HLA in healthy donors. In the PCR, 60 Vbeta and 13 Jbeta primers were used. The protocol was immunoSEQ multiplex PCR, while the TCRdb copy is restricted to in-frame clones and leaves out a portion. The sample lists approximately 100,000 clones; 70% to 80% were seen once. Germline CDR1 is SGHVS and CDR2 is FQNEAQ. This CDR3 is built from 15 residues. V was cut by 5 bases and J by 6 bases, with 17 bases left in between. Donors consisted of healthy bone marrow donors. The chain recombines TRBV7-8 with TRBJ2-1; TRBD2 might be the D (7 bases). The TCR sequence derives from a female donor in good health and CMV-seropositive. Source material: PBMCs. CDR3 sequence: CASSEGDWGGNEQFF. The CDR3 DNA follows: TGTGCCAGCAGCGAGGGGGACTGGGGGGGCAATGAGCAGTTCTTC.